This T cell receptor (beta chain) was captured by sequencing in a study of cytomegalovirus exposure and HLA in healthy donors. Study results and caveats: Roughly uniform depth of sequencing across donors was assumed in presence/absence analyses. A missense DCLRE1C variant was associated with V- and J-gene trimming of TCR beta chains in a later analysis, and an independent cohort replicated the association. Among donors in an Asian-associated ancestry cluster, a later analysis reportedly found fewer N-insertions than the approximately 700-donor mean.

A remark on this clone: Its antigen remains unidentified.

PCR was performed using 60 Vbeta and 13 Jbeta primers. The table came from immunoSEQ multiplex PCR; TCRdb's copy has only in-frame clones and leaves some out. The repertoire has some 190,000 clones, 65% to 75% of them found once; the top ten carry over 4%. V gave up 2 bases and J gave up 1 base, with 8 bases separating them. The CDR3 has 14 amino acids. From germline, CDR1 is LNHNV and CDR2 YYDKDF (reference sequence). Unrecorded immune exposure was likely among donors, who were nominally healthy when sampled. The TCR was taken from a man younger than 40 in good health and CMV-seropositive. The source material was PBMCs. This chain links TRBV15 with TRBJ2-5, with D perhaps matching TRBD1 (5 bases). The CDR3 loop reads CATSRQGPQETQYF. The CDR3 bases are TGTGCCACCAGCAGACAGGGTCCCCAAGAGACCCAGTACTTC.